This TCR beta chain was sequenced for a study of cytomegalovirus exposure and HLA in healthy donors (dated by TCRdb to about 2017). Notes on the research overall: According to a later analysis, the 120 or so validation repertoires were produced on the same platform as the 600 to 850 repertoires of the first cohort. The study was designed to test whether signatures of past pathogen exposure could be identified by cataloging public T cell receptors. In addition to the first cohort of 666 subjects, a separate validation cohort of approximately 120 different subjects was used. High-throughput TCR immunosequencing, statistical association of individual TCRs with disease status, and machine learning were combined to predict cytomegalovirus infection status. General conclusions and limits of the study: The study gave a list of about 150 TCR beta chains associated with cytomegalovirus. It was suggested by the authors that the approach could potentially be generalized to other disease states and immunological phenotypes. While some public TCRs were present in many individuals, most TCR sequences turned up only very rarely across donors. Of the cluster scores, around 95% were above 0 in a later analysis, which found that TCRs clustered in the first cohort also tended to co-occur in the 120 validation repertoires. In both the original and validation cohorts, the classifier was reported to diagnose cytomegalovirus status with high specificity and sensitivity. In vitro tests confirmed that a few of the cytomegalovirus-associated TCR beta chains recognize cytomegalovirus antigens. The validation cohort had no HLA typing available for a later analysis, so co-occurrence within that cohort was assessed over all 120 or so repertoires.

About this clone itself: Its antigen has not been determined. Base qualities are missing; no much larger clone stands one base away.

The donors belonged to the validation cohort of over a hundred subjects, which was separate from the roughly 700-subject first cohort. As encoded in the germline V gene (reference sequence), CDR1 is LNHNV while CDR2 is YYDKDF. At the junction V is shortened by 1 base and J by 5 bases; bases outside the gene matches: 17. Taken from cysteine to phenylalanine, the CDR3 has 20 residues. The CDR3 DNA has 60 bases and is translated from base 1. The method was the immunoSEQ multiplex PCR assay. The authors' pipeline ran thus. A statistical classification framework was built for diagnosing cytomegalovirus status from the catalog of TCR beta chain sequences. Imported from immuneACCESS, the table was reduced by TCRdb to in-frame sequences with V and J called. These copies leave out some clones; in studies compared against another copy, an unresolved V gene accounts for under half, and the cause of the remainder is not known. That table is the source of V, J and clone size, and D and trimming were worked out from the DNA. The sample table records about 48,000 clones; just over 85% of these occur just once. The top ten constitute about 7% of the sample.

The source is a woman younger than 45 in good health and CMV-seronegative. The sequenced sample consisted of PBMCs. The sequence is built from TRBV15 and TRBJ2-3; 11 bases in the middle match TRBD2. The nucleotide sequence reads as follows: TGTGCCACCAGCAGAGCCCTCAAAGTACTAGCGGGAGAGTGGGAAGATACGCAGTATTTT. It is translated as CATSRALKVLAGEWEDTQYF.